This TCR beta chain originates from a study of OX40 agonist ivuxolimab in advanced cancers. Overall study findings and caveats: Low normalized T-cell clonal expansion was additionally recorded for some nonresponders.

A note on this clone: The antigen remains unidentified.

The V gene's germline CDR1 is SGHRS and CDR2 YFSETQ. V was clipped by 0 bases and J by 0 bases; unmatched bases: 2. This CDR3 spans 16 amino acids. The data were produced by immunoSEQ multiplex PCR, yet TCRdb's version contains in-frame clones alone and is incomplete. The table lists around 31,000 clones, roughly 76% of them singletons, with roughly 21% in the top ten. This specimen consisted of CD4+ or CD8+ T cells sorted from blood, obtained in a trial of the OX40 agonist ivuxolimab. J is TRBJ1-4 and V is TRBV5-1, with 7 bases lining up with TRBD1. The sequence derives from an adult with an advanced solid tumor such as melanoma, head and neck, liver or kidney cancer. The DNA of the CDR3 is TGCGCCAGCAGCTTGGGACAGGGAGCAACTAATGAAAAACTGTTTTTT. Its translation: CASSLGQGATNEKLFF.